This T cell receptor (beta chain) was sequenced in a study of blood T cell repertoires in COVID-19. Study-level background: Whether acute or convalescent, the COVID-19 samples came from the United States, Italy and Spain. PBMCs, B-cell-depleted T cells, or T cells provided the cDNA or gDNA that made up the material.

Enrolled during active infection, Seattle patients were then followed longitudinally. Methods used by the authors: Estimation of nucleated cell counts was performed using reference gene primer amplification. The data were produced by immunoSEQ multiplex PCR, yet TCRdb's version contains in-frame clones alone and is incomplete. The DNA was the basis for D and trimming; V, J and clone size are from that table. The sample shows 52,000 or so clones, about 87% of them seen only once. CDR3 length equals 14 residues. Germline V gene lookup returns CDR1 SGHNT and CDR2 YYREEE (reference sequence). The J segment lost 8 bases and the V segment lost 4 bases, leaving 7 bases of the junction unmatched.

The origin of this receptor is a man aged 40-49 years with COVID-19, enrolled during active disease. What was sequenced was peripheral blood. The rearrangement links TRBV5-4 to TRBJ2-3; TRBD1 aligns across 10 bases. The CDR3 protein is CASSPDRGVGTQYF. The CDR3 DNA reads as TGTGCCAGCAGCCCGGACAGGGGGGTCGGTACGCAGTATTTT. Full variable domain (missing parts from reference TRBV5-4 and TRBJ2-3): ETGVTQSPTHLIKTRGQQVTLRCSSQSGHNTVSWYQQALGQGPQFIFQYYREEENGRGNFPPRFSGLQFPNYSSELNVNALELDDSALYLCASSPDRGVGTQYFGPGTRLTVL.